Listed below are T cell receptor beta chains from one sample, sequenced in a study of cytomegalovirus exposure and HLA in healthy donors. Assay used: immunoSEQ multiplex PCR; TCRdb lists only in-frame clones, some missing. The repertoire holds 95,000 to 100,000 clones, with around a tenth as singletons. The specimen sequenced was PBMCs. The receptors here all came from a man over 45 in good health and CMV-seropositive. The CDR3 runs from the conserved cysteine through the conserved F or W. The D gene is left open where the match is weak. Clone size is shown for a subset of rows, as once, few, many or a class of expanded clone.

CDR3aa: CASSYRGLRRNEAGANVLTF
CDR3nt: TGTGCCAGTTCCTACAGGGGGTTGAGACGAAATGAAGCTGGGGCCAACGTCCTGACTTTC
j_gene: TRBJ2-6
d_gene: TRBD1
abundance: NA
v_gene: TRBV19

CDR3aa: CASSGPQGGNTEAFF
CDR3nt: TGTGCCAGCAGTGGGCCTCAGGGGGGGAACACTGAAGCTTTCTTT
j_gene: TRBJ1-1
d_gene: TRBD1
abundance: NA
v_gene: TRBV28

CDR3aa: CSVGIAASYNEQFF
CDR3nt: TGCAGCGTCGGAATAGCGGCCTCTTACAATGAGCAGTTCTTC
j_gene: TRBJ2-1
d_gene: NA
abundance: few
v_gene: TRBV29-1

CDR3aa: CASSQEGTGGVVQFF
CDR3nt: TGCGCCAGCAGCCAAGAGGGGACAGGGGGCGTAGTCCAGTTCTTC
j_gene: TRBJ2-1
d_gene: TRBD1
abundance: few
v_gene: TRBV4-1

CDR3aa: CASSRRTGGAYTGELFF
CDR3nt: TGTGCCAGTAGTCGCCGGACAGGGGGCGCATACACCGGGGAGCTGTTTTTT
j_gene: TRBJ2-2
d_gene: TRBD1
abundance: few
v_gene: TRBV19

CDR3aa: CASSSNRDKGTDTQYF
CDR3nt: TGTGCCAGCAGCTCAAACCGGGACAAAGGCACAGATACGCAGTATTTT
j_gene: TRBJ2-3
d_gene: NA
abundance: NA
v_gene: TRBV7-3

CDR3aa: CATRQTQETQYF
CDR3nt: TGTGCCACCCGACAGACACAAGAGACCCAGTACTTC
j_gene: TRBJ2-5
d_gene: NA
abundance: NA
v_gene: TRBV28

CDR3aa: CASSPYTANYGYTF
CDR3nt: TGTGCCAGCAGCCCTTACACCGCAAACTATGGCTACACCTTC
j_gene: TRBJ1-2
d_gene: NA
abundance: NA
v_gene: TRBV27

CDR3aa: CASGTRLATTDTQYF
CDR3nt: TGTGCTAGTGGTACACGACTAGCGACCACAGATACGCAGTATTTT
j_gene: TRBJ2-3
d_gene: TRBD2
abundance: many
v_gene: TRBV12-5

CDR3aa: CASSLFATSGSTGELFF
CDR3nt: TGTGCCAGCAGTTTGTTCGCGACTAGCGGTAGCACCGGGGAGCTGTTTTTT
j_gene: TRBJ2-2
d_gene: TRBD2
abundance: NA
v_gene: TRBV27

CDR3aa: CASASKGVGPYEQYF
CDR3nt: TGTGCCAGCGCCTCGAAGGGGGTGGGTCCGTACGAGCAGTACTTC
j_gene: TRBJ2-7
d_gene: NA
abundance: NA
v_gene: TRBV11-1

CDR3aa: CASSLVGGIKGNTIYF
CDR3nt: TGTGCCAGCAGTTTAGTAGGCGGAATTAAGGGAAACACCATATATTTT
j_gene: TRBJ1-3
d_gene: NA
abundance: NA
v_gene: TRBV27

CDR3aa: CASSHTGLAGGSSYNEQFF
CDR3nt: TGTGCCAGCAGCCATACGGGACTAGCGGGGGGGAGCTCCTACAATGAGCAGTTCTTC
j_gene: TRBJ2-1
d_gene: TRBD2
abundance: few
v_gene: TRBV7-9

CDR3aa: CASSFDRGWRGTQYF
CDR3nt: TGTGCCAGCAGTTTTGATCGCGGCTGGCGGGGGACCCAGTACTTC
j_gene: TRBJ2-5
d_gene: NA
abundance: few
v_gene: TRBV28

CDR3aa: CATSPGGADQETQYF
CDR3nt: TGTGCCACCAGCCCGGGGGGGGCGGACCAAGAGACCCAGTACTTC
j_gene: TRBJ2-5
d_gene: TRBD2
abundance: NA
v_gene: TRBV15

CDR3aa: CASSPGGSGANVLTF
CDR3nt: TGTGCCAGTAGTCCGGGGGGCTCTGGGGCCAACGTCCTGACTTTC
j_gene: TRBJ2-6
d_gene: TRBD2
abundance: NA
v_gene: TRBV19

CDR3aa: CSTVEGVFNEQFF
CDR3nt: TGCAGCACGGTAGAGGGAGTGTTCAATGAGCAGTTCTTC
j_gene: TRBJ2-1
d_gene: NA
abundance: NA
v_gene: TRBV29-1

CDR3aa: CASSRSEQETQYF
CDR3nt: TGCGCCAGCAGCCGTAGCGAACAAGAGACCCAGTACTTC
j_gene: TRBJ2-5
d_gene: NA
abundance: NA
v_gene: TRBV5-1

CDR3aa: CASSLIGQPNTGELFF
CDR3nt: TGTGCCAGCAGCTTAATTGGACAGCCGAACACCGGGGAGCTGTTTTTT
j_gene: TRBJ2-2
d_gene: NA
abundance: NA
v_gene: TRBV7-3

CDR3aa: CASSTGQGFGGYTF
CDR3nt: TGTGCCAGCAGTACGGGACAGGGGTTCGGTGGCTACACCTTC
j_gene: TRBJ1-2
d_gene: TRBD1
abundance: few
v_gene: TRBV27

CDR3aa: CAWKRGQAGEEKQFF
CDR3nt: TGTGCCTGGAAGCGAGGGCAAGCGGGAGAGGAGAAGCAGTTCTTC
j_gene: TRBJ2-1
d_gene: TRBD2
abundance: few
v_gene: TRBV30

CDR3aa: CAWSVQSNEQYF
CDR3nt: TGTGCCTGGAGTGTACAGTCTAACGAGCAGTACTTC
j_gene: TRBJ2-7
d_gene: NA
abundance: NA
v_gene: TRBV30

CDR3aa: CATSSVRVVTDTQYF
CDR3nt: TGTGCCACCAGCAGTGTCCGGGTTGTCACAGATACGCAGTATTTT
j_gene: TRBJ2-3
d_gene: NA
abundance: NA
v_gene: TRBV15

CDR3aa: CASTYPGARNEKLFF
CDR3nt: TGTGCCAGCACCTATCCTGGGGCTCGTAATGAAAAACTGTTTTTT
j_gene: TRBJ1-4
d_gene: NA
abundance: few
v_gene: TRBV6-6

CDR3aa: CASSLSPAGVSETQYF
CDR3nt: TGTGCCAGCAGCTTAAGTCCAGCGGGAGTAAGCGAGACCCAGTACTTC
j_gene: TRBJ2-5
d_gene: TRBD2
abundance: few
v_gene: TRBV7-6

CDR3aa: CASSLRGTSANEQFF
CDR3nt: TGTGCCAGCAGCCTAAGGGGGACTAGCGCCAATGAGCAGTTCTTC
j_gene: TRBJ2-1
d_gene: TRBD2
abundance: NA
v_gene: TRBV4-2

CDR3aa: CASKITGGNEQFF
CDR3nt: TGTGCCAGCAAGATTACCGGGGGGAATGAGCAGTTCTTC
j_gene: TRBJ2-1
d_gene: TRBD2
abundance: NA
v_gene: TRBV28

CDR3aa: CASSLVGGRAPWETQYF
CDR3nt: TGTGCCAGCAGCCTAGTTGGGGGGAGGGCCCCGTGGGAGACCCAGTACTTC
j_gene: TRBJ2-5
d_gene: TRBD2
abundance: NA
v_gene: TRBV7-2

CDR3aa: CASSLTSGSSDTQYF
CDR3nt: TGTGCCAGCAGCTTAACTAGCGGGAGCTCAGATACGCAGTATTTT
j_gene: TRBJ2-3
d_gene: TRBD2
abundance: NA
v_gene: TRBV7-3

CDR3aa: CASGRWAETQYF
CDR3nt: TGTGCTAGTGGCCGTTGGGCGGAGACCCAGTACTTC
j_gene: TRBJ2-5
d_gene: NA
abundance: few
v_gene: TRBV12-5

CDR3aa: CASSDRNGPSGNTIYF
CDR3nt: TGTGCCAGCAGTGACCGAAATGGCCCCTCTGGAAACACCATATATTTT
j_gene: TRBJ1-3
d_gene: NA
abundance: few
v_gene: TRBV6-4

CDR3aa: CASSLGQSYEQYF
CDR3nt: TGTGCCAGTAGCCTGGGACAGTCCTACGAGCAGTACTTC
j_gene: TRBJ2-7
d_gene: TRBD1
abundance: NA
v_gene: TRBV19

CDR3aa: CASSGPSGTVATNEKLFF
CDR3nt: TGTGCCAGCAGTGGCCCCTCCGGGACAGTCGCAACTAATGAAAAACTGTTTTTT
j_gene: TRBJ1-4
d_gene: TRBD1
abundance: NA
v_gene: TRBV6-1

CDR3aa: CASRPLAGGFEQFF
CDR3nt: TGTGCCAGTAGACCGCTAGCGGGAGGGTTTGAGCAGTTCTTC
j_gene: TRBJ2-1
d_gene: TRBD2
abundance: few
v_gene: TRBV28

CDR3aa: CASSLSGMGGSYNEQFF
CDR3nt: TGCGCCAGCAGCTTAAGCGGGATGGGGGGGTCGTACAATGAGCAGTTCTTC
j_gene: TRBJ2-1
d_gene: TRBD2
abundance: many
v_gene: TRBV5-1

CDR3aa: CASSQVASHYEQYF
CDR3nt: TGCGCCAGCAGCCAAGTAGCTAGCCACTACGAGCAGTACTTC
j_gene: TRBJ2-7
d_gene: NA
abundance: few
v_gene: TRBV4-3

CDR3aa: CASSPERGGYEQYF
CDR3nt: TGTGCCAGCAGCCCGGAGCGGGGGGGGTACGAGCAGTACTTC
j_gene: TRBJ2-7
d_gene: TRBD2
abundance: NA
v_gene: TRBV7-2

CDR3aa: CASSLTGGSYNEQFF
CDR3nt: TGCGCCAGCAGCTTGACGGGGGGATCCTACAATGAGCAGTTCTTC
j_gene: TRBJ2-1
d_gene: TRBD2
abundance: few
v_gene: TRBV5-1

CDR3aa: CASSGGTGRVRELFF
CDR3nt: TGTGCCAGTAGCGGCGGGACAGGGAGGGTGAGGGAGCTGTTTTTT
j_gene: TRBJ2-2
d_gene: TRBD1
abundance: once
v_gene: TRBV19

CDR3aa: CASSQGQGGNTEAFF
CDR3nt: TGTGCCAGCTCACAGGGACAGGGCGGGAACACTGAAGCTTTCTTT
j_gene: TRBJ1-1
d_gene: TRBD1
abundance: few
v_gene: TRBV18

CDR3aa: CASSSSGTGSSGNTIYF
CDR3nt: TGTGCCAGCAGCTCATCCGGGACAGGGTCATCTGGAAACACCATATATTTT
j_gene: TRBJ1-3
d_gene: TRBD1
abundance: NA
v_gene: TRBV7-2

CDR3aa: CSFRTGTGGYEQYF
CDR3nt: TGCAGCTTCCGAACCGGGACAGGGGGCTACGAGCAGTACTTC
j_gene: TRBJ2-7
d_gene: TRBD1
abundance: few
v_gene: TRBV29-1

CDR3aa: CASSQVAGTSGSSYNEQFF
CDR3nt: TGTGCCAGCAGCCAAGTTGCCGGGACTAGCGGGAGTTCCTACAATGAGCAGTTCTTC
j_gene: TRBJ2-1
d_gene: TRBD2
abundance: few
v_gene: TRBV4-2